Included here is one T cell receptor (beta chain) sequence, with context. This clone was observed a handful of times. Its antigen is still unknown. No base qualities exist here, and no much larger clone lies one base off it. High-throughput TCRbeta CDR3 sequencing of frozen genomic DNA was performed by immunoSEQ, with PCR amplification, mapping, bias correction and internal controls included. As for how the authors treated the data: Only productive rearrangements were retained, with each unique TCRbeta sequence defined by its CDR3 nucleotide sequence together with its V and J gene. A sequence counted as donor-reactive only if the sequence showed at least 5-fold expansion in CFSE-low cells compared with unstimulated pre-transplant cells and had a frequency of at least 0.01%. To ensure at least 90% detection power, minimum frequency thresholds were set for each subject based on that subject's lowest-template unstimulated sample. Jensen-Shannon divergence between the top 1000 TCRbeta sequences post-transplant and pre-transplant was used to measure repertoire turnover. Changes in detection of donor-reactive sequences were tested with two-sided Fisher's exact tests. TCRdb provides this immuneACCESS table in a form limited to in-frame rearrangements. Some clones are lacking; in checked studies, under half of them reflect an unresolved V gene, and why the rest are absent is not known. That table supplies the V and J calls and clone size; D and trimming were determined from the DNA. In this sample the table shows tens of thousands of clones, about four fifths of which occur a single time. The ten largest account for approximately 0.79% of the sample.

Unstimulated PBMCs, after thawing, were stained for CD3, CD4 and CD8 and then FACS-sorted into CD3+CD4+ and CD3+CD8+ populations. All 8 studied subjects were randomized to withdrawal of immunosuppression. The Qiagen DNeasy Blood and Tissue Kit was used to isolate genomic DNA. Taken from the germline V gene (reference sequence), the CDR1 and CDR2 loops are LNHDA and SQIVND. The CDR3 measures 11 amino acids from cysteine to phenylalanine. The read is trimmed to its CDR3 DNA, 33 bases read in frame from base 1. The junction shows trimming of 6 bases on V and 4 bases on J, plus 4 bases between the germline ends. This record comes from a study of T cell clones after liver transplantation (dated by TCRdb to about 2019). The study in broad terms: The samples were obtained from ITN030ST, a randomized trial that attempted immunosuppression withdrawal within 2 years after liver transplantation. Donor-reactive T cell clones were identified using TCRbeta sequencing after a pre-transplant mixed lymphocyte reaction and were then followed in post-transplant blood. Third party-reactive TCRbeta sequences were also identified from pre-transplant MLRs to serve as an antigen-independent comparator for donor-reactive sequences. Three of the eight recipients were HCV-positive; the others were transplanted for non-autoimmune, non-viral indications. The subjects received no induction therapy and were kept on standard immunosuppression until randomization at 12-24 months post-transplant. Tolerance was defined as complete withdrawal of immunosuppression for at least one year without a rise in liver enzymes beyond twice the upper limit of normal. Blood samples were taken pre-transplant, pre-randomization before withdrawal, and post-randomization after full withdrawal or failed withdrawal. The studied cohort comprised 8 liver transplant recipients, 3 classified as tolerant and 5 as non-tolerant.

Here is what the overall study found, with its caveats: A greater decline was seen for donor-reactive sequences than for third party-reactive sequences, suggesting partial antigen-specific deletion unrelated to withdrawal success. Low numbers of available donor cells limited the measurable donor-reactive repertoire in a couple of subjects. In 5 of 8 subjects, circulating donor-reactive CD4 TCRbeta sequences decreased significantly after transplant, regardless of tolerance or HCV status. When repertoire turnover was taken into account, detection of donor-reactive sequences was significantly reduced in 7 of 8 subjects for CD4 and in 8 of 8 subjects for CD8. Because allograft tissue specimens were not available, migration of donor-reactive T cells into the graft, rather than deletion, may have occurred. Because of small, heterogeneous patient numbers and non-standardized post-transplant time points, the conclusions were only preliminary.

The sequencing here drew on CD4+ T cells from blood, taken 12 months after liver transplant. This clonotype was obtained from a human patient who received a liver transplant. After transplantation, some T cells may belong to the graft donor instead of the recipient. The chain joins TRBV19 to TRBJ2-1; no D gene is confidently identified. Here the CDR3 is given as CASRGYNEQFF. The DNA sequence is as follows: TGTGCCAGTAGGGGATACAATGAGCAGTTCTTC.